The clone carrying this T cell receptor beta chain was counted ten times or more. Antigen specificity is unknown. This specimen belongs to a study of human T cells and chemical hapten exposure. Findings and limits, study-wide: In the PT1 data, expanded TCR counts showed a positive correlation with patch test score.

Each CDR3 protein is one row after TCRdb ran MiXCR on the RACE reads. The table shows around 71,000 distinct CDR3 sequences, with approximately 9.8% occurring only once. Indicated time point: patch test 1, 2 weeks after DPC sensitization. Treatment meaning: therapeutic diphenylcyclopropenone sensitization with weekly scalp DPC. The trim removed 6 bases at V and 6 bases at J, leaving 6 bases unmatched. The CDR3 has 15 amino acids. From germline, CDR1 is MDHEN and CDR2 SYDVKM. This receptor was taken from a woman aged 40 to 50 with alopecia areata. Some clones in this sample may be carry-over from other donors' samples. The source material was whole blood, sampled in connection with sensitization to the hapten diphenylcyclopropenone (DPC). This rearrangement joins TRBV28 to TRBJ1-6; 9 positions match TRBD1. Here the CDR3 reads CASSRGTGSNSPLHF. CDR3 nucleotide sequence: TGTGCCAGCAGCCGTGGGACAGGGTCTAATTCACCCCTCCACTTT. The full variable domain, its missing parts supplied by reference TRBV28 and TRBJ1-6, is DVKVTQSSRYLVKRTGEKVFLECVQDMDHENMFWYRQDPGLGLRLIYFSYDVKMKEKGDIPEGYSVSREKKERFSLILESASTNQTSMYLCASSRGTGSNSPLHFGNGTRLTVT.